This T cell receptor (beta chain) was sequenced in a study of blood T cell repertoires in COVID-19. Study summary: Acute and convalescent COVID-19 specimens originated in the United States, Italy and Spain. Sample material is recorded as cDNA or gDNA derived from T cells, B-cell-depleted T cells, or PBMCs.

V trimming: 5 bases; J trimming: 6 bases; junction bases outside the gene matches: 12. CDR1 is SGDLS and CDR2 is YYNGEE in the germline V gene. The CDR3 totals 15 residues. Authors' data handling: Amplified reference gene primers provided the basis for estimating nucleated cell counts. This table comes from immunoSEQ multiplex PCR, and its TCRdb copy is limited to in-frame clones, with some not included. V, J and clone size derive from that table, while D and trimming were established from the DNA sequence. The repertoire includes approximately 170,000 clones, around 83% of them detected once, and 3.6% sits in the top ten.

Source material: PBMCs or T cells enriched from blood (not recorded which). This receptor was taken from a woman between 45 and 65 years old in a cohort exposed to, infected with or recovered from COVID-19 (not recorded which). The chain recombines TRBV9 with TRBJ2-3, with 7 bases aligning to TRBD2. The CDR3 nucleotides are TGTGCCAGCAGTCCACAGAGGGAGGGAGGCGATACGCAGTATTTT. As protein: CASSPQREGGDTQYF.